The 11 T cell receptor beta chains reported below all come from one sample, sequenced in a study of Ad26.COV2.S vaccination and SARS-CoV-2 variants (dated by TCRdb to 2020 to 2022). Interpreted using the paper, the treatment or condition label stands for: some 20 received Ad26.COV2.S at low or high dose, single or two shots; about 5 received placebo; per-sample allocation not given. For vaccine and placebo recipients, the sequenced repertoires came from samples collected on day 63 after the first injection. Libraries came from the immunoSEQ multiplex PCR assay. TCRdb carries this immuneACCESS record with in-frame sequences only. Its versions omit some clonotypes, under half of them owing to an unresolved V gene in the studies checked, with the rest unexplained. For this sample there are some 390,000 clones; roughly 90% appear just once. The ten biggest clones cover over 1.5% of the sample. Specimen: peripheral blood, collected in a trial of Ad26.COV2.S vaccine versus placebo. These receptor sequences come from a person aged 18-65 years who received the Ad26.COV2.S COVID-19 vaccine or a placebo.

This clone was observed a single time. The V call is TRBV11-3, the J call TRBJ2-1, with D tentatively TRBD1 or TRBD2 (5 bases each). Trimming removed 0 bases at V and 12 bases at J, with 15 bases between. This CDR3 is built from 14 residues. Per germline, CDR1 SGHNT and CDR2 YENEEA. CDR3 loop: CASSLDRDPEAQFF. CDR3 DNA sequence: TGTGCCAGCAGCTTAGATCGGGACCCTGAAGCGCAGTTCTTC. Supplemented by reference TRBV11-3 and TRBJ2-1, the full variable domain reads EAGVVQSPRYKIIEKKQPVAFWCNPISGHNTLYWYLQNLGQGPELLIRYENEEAVDDSQLPKDRFSAERLKGVDSTLKIQPAELGDSAVYLCASSLDRDPEAQFFGPGTRLTVL.

This rearrangement joins TRBV16 to TRBJ2-1; a weak D match, TRBD2 (6 bases). CDR3 length: 12 amino acids. The germline gives CDR1 KGHSY, CDR2 FQNENV. V lost 5 bases, J lost 12 bases, and 14 bases lay in between. The CDR3: CASSAETGGQFF. The CDR3 DNA follows: TGTGCCAGCAGCGCCGAAACCGGGGGGCAGTTCTTC. The variable domain in full, completed from reference TRBV16 and TRBJ2-1, reads GEEVAQTPKHLVRGEGQKAKLYCAPIKGHSYVFWYQQVLKNEFKFLISFQNENVFDETGMPKERFSAKCLPNSPCSLEIQATKLEDSAVYFCASSAETGGQFFGPGTRLTVL.

The chain joins TRBV28 to TRBJ2-1, with 8 bases that match TRBD1. V lost 5 bases and J lost 8; bases outside the gene matches: 8. This CDR3 contains 14 residues. Germline V lookup: CDR1 MDHEN, CDR2 SYDVKM. CDR3 residues: CASSRDRTWDEQFF. The DNA for the CDR3 is TGTGCCAGCAGTAGGGACAGGACGTGGGATGAGCAGTTCTTC.

The chain carries TRBV27 and TRBJ2-5, with 8 bases matching TRBD2. Trimming removed 1 base from V and 5 bases from J; junction bases left unmatched: 3. Per germline, CDR1 MNHEY and CDR2 SMNVEV (reference sequence). The CDR3 is 14 amino acids. CDR3 loop: CASSLWSGGETQYF. The CDR3 coding sequence is TGTGCCAGCAGTTTATGGTCGGGAGGGGAGACCCAGTACTTC.

The chain has TRBV11-2 and TRBJ2-3; 10 nucleotides line up with TRBD2. This CDR3 spans 15 amino acids. Trimming took 4 bases from V and 4 from J; bases not matched to a gene: 5. Germline lookup yields CDR1 SGHAT and CDR2 FQNNGV. Here the CDR3 DNA reads TGTGCCAGCAGCTCTCTAGCGGGAGTCGCAGATACGCAGTATTTT. The encoded protein is CASSSLAGVADTQYF.

This sequence joins TRBV3-1 (or the pseudogene TRBV3-2) and TRBJ2-7; possibly TRBD2 for D (6 bases). Germline lookup yields CDR1 LGHDT and CDR2 YNNKEL (reference sequence). CDR3 length equals 15 residues. Trimming cost V 1 base and J 2 bases, with 12 bases left between them. The CDR3 sequence: CASSQGPLATYEQYF. CDR3 in DNA: TGTGCCAGCAGCCAAGGCCCACTAGCCACCTACGAGCAGTACTTC.

V is TRBV5-1 and J is TRBJ1-2; a weak D match, TRBD1 (5 bases). Trimming left V 7 bases short and J 6 bases short, with 13 bases between. The CDR3 covers 12 residues. Germline V gives CDR1 SGHRS, CDR2 YFSETQ. CDR3 loop: CASSWGSDGYTF. CDR3 nucleotides: TGCGCCAGCTCCTGGGGGAGCGATGGCTACACCTTC. The full variable domain, with the rest looked up from reference TRBV5-1 and TRBJ1-2, is KAGVTQTPRYLIKTRGQQVTLSCSPISGHRSVSWYQQTPGQGLQFLFEYFSETQRNKGNFPGRFSGRQFSNSRSEMNVSTLELGDSALYLCASSWGSDGYTFGSGTRLTVV.

The rearrangement joins TRBV7-3 to TRBJ2-3, with D perhaps assigned TRBD1 or TRBD2 (5 bases each). Germline CDR1 SGHTA, CDR2 FQGTGA. The V gene lost 5 bases and the J gene lost 3 bases, with 15 bases spanning the gap. The CDR3 runs to 15 residues. The CDR3 DNA reads as TGTGCCAGCAGCATCGGGACGGTGAGGACAGATACGCAGTATTTT. It encodes CASSIGTVRTDTQYF.

The count of this clone is one. V and J are TRBV4-3 and TRBJ2-7; 7 nucleotides line up with TRBD2. The CDR3 totals 14 residues. J lost 0 bases, V lost 4 bases, and 3 bases had no gene match. Germline CDR1 reads LGHNA; CDR2 reads YSLEER. The CDR3 nucleotides are TGCGCCAGCAGCCCTGGGGGGGGCTCCTACGAGCAGTACTTC. It yields the protein CASSPGGGSYEQYF.

This chain connects TRBV7-9 to TRBJ1-1, with D unclear. Germline CDR1 SEHNR, CDR2 FQNEAQ (reference sequence). The CDR3 length is 15 residues. The V end was cut by 1 base, the J end by 1 base, with 10 bases between. The CDR3 is CASSLEGDGNTEAFF. CDR3 in DNA: TGTGCCAGCAGCTTAGAAGGTGACGGGAACACTGAAGCTTTCTTT.

This clone has just one count. The rearrangement uses TRBV28 and TRBJ2-1; 9 bases agree with TRBD2. V shed 5 bases and J 6 bases; nucleotides not matched to a gene: 8. The CDR3 is 15 residues long. Germline-derived CDR1 and CDR2 are MDHEN and SYDVKM. The CDR3 DNA is TGTGCCAGCAGTGCTTACTTAGCGGGAGCCAATGAGCAGTTCTTC. This sequence encodes CASSAYLAGANEQFF.